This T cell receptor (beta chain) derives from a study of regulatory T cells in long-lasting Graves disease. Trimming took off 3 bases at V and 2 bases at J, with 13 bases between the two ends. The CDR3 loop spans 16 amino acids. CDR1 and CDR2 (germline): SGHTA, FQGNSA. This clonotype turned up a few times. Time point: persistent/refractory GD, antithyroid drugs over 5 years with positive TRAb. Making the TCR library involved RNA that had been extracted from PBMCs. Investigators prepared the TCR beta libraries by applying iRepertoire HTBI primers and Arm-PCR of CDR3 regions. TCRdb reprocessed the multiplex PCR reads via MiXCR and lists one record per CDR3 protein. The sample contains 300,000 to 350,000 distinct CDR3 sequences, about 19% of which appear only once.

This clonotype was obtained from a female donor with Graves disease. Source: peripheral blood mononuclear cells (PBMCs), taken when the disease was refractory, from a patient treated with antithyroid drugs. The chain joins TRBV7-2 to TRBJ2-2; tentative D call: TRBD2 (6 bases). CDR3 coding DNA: TGTGCCAGCAGCTTCCACGGGGGAAGCAACACCGGGGAGCTGTTTTTT. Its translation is CASSFHGGSNTGELFF.